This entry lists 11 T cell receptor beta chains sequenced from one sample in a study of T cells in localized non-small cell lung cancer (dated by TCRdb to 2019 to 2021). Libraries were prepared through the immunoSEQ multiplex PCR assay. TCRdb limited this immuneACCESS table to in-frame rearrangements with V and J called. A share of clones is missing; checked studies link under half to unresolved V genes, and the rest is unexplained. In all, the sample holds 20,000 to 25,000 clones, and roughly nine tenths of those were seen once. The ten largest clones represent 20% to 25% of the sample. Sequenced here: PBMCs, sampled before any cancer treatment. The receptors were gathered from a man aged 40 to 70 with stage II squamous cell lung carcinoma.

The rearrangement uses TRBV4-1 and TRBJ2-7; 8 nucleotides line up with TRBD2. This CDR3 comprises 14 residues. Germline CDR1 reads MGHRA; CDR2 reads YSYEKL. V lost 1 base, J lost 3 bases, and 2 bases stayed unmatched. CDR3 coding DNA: TGCGCCAGCAGCCAAGTTCTAGCGGGCTACGAGCAGTACTTC. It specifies CASSQVLAGYEQYF.

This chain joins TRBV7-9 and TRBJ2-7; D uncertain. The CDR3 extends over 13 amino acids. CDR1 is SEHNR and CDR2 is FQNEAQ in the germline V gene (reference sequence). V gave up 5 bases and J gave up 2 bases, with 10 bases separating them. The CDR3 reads CASSPPSTYEQYF. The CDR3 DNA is TGTGCCAGCAGCCCTCCTAGTACCTACGAGCAGTACTTC. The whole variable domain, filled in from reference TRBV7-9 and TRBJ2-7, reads DTGVSQNPRHKITKRGQNVTFRCDPISEHNRLYWYRQTLGQGPEFLTYFQNEAQLEKSRLLSDRFSAERPKGSFSTLEIQRTEQGDSAMYLCASSPPSTYEQYFGPGTRLTVT.

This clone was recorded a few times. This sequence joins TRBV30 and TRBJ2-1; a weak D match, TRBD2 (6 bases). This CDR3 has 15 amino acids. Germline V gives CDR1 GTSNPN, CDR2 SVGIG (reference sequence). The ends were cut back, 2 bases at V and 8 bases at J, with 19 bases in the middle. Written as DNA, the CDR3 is TGTGCCTGGAGTACCGGGGGAGCAGGAGGGGATGAGCAGTTCTTC. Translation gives CAWSTGGAGGDEQFF.

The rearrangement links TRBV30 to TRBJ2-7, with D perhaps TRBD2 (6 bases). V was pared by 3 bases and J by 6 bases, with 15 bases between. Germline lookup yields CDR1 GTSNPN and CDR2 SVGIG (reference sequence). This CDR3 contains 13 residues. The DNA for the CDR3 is TGTGCCTGGAGCCCCCTCGGGGGACGCGAGCAGTACTTC. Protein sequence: CAWSPLGGREQYF.

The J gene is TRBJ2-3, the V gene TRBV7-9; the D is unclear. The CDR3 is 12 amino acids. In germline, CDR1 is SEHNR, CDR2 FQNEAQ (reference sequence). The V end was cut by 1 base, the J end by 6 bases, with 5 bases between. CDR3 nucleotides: TGTGCCAGCAGCTTAGTCTGGGATACGCAGTATTTT. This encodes CASSLVWDTQYF.

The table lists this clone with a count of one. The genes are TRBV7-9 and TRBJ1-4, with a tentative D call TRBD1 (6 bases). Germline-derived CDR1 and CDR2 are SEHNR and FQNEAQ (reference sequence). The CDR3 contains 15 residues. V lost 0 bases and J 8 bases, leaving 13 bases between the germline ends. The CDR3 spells CASSLALGTLEKLFF. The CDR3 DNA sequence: TGTGCCAGCAGCTTAGCTTTAGGGACACTCGAAAAACTGTTTTTT.

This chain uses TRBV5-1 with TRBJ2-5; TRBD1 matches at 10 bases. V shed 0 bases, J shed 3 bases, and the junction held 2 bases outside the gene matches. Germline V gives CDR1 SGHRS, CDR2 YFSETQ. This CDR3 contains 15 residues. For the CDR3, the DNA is TGCGCCAGCAGCTTGGCCGGGACAGGGGAAGAGACCCAGTACTTC. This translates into CASSLAGTGEETQYF.

CDR3 region: CASSLSTGGGAEQYF. In DNA form, the CDR3 reads TGTGCCAGCAGCCTTTCGACAGGGGGTGGGGCCGAGCAGTACTTC. The gene calls are TRBV11-2 and TRBJ2-7; 9 bases agree with TRBD1. Germline trimming cut 5 bases from V and 6 bases from J; bases unmatched to any gene: 11. Germline V lookup: CDR1 SGHAT, CDR2 FQNNGV. The CDR3 contains 15 residues.

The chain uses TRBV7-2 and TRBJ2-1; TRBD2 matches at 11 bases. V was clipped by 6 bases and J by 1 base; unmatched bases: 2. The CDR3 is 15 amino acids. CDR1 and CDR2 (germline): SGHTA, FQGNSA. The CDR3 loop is CASSTSGGSYNEQFF. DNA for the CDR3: TGTGCCAGCAGTACTAGCGGGGGTTCCTACAATGAGCAGTTCTTC.

The CDR3 sequence is CASSFGLVTEQFF. CDR3 sequence (DNA): TGTGCCAGCAGCTTTGGACTAGTTACGGAGCAGTTCTTC. The rearrangement joins TRBV7-9 to TRBJ2-1, with 7 bases lining up with TRBD2. V lost 3 bases, J lost 10 bases, and 6 bases stayed unmatched. The CDR3 is made up of 13 amino acids. Germline lookup yields CDR1 SEHNR and CDR2 FQNEAQ (reference sequence).

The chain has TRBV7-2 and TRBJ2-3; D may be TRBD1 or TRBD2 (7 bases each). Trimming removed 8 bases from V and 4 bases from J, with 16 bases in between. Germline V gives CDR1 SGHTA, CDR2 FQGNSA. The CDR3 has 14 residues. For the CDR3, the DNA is TGTGCCAGCCGCGGGGGAGGGGGCGCAGATACGCAGTATTTT. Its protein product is CASRGGGGADTQYF.